The clone carrying this T cell receptor (beta chain) was detected once. This sample stems from a study of early T cells in non-severe SARS-CoV-2 infection. In the study overall: From unsorted whole blood, bulk RNA was sequenced, and the chains remained unpaired.

From germline, CDR1 is SQVTM and CDR2 ANQGSEA. The CDR3 covers 13 residues. V lost 4 bases, J lost 0 bases, and 9 bases lay in between. TCRdb processed the 5' RACE reads anew with MiXCR; each CDR3 protein has one entry. Of around 80,000 distinct CDR3 sequences in the sample, about 12% were seen once. This chain links TRBV29-1 with TRBJ1-1; D is ambiguous. This sequence was found in an adult who was a healthcare worker with PCR-confirmed SARS-CoV-2 infection or an uninfected control (not recorded which). Sequencing was performed on whole blood. As DNA, the CDR3 is TGCAGCGTTGGACCAGAAATGAACACTGAAGCTTTCTTT. Translation gives CSVGPEMNTEAFF.